This TCR beta chain emerged from a study of cytomegalovirus exposure and HLA in healthy donors (dated by TCRdb to 2017 to 2019). Describing the broader study: According to a later analysis, one platform produced both the approximately 110 validation repertoires and the roughly 650 repertoires of the first cohort. The study aimed to test whether signatures of past pathogen exposure could be identified by cataloging public T cell receptors. Along with the roughly 710-subject first cohort, a separate validation cohort of over a hundred different subjects was used. To predict cytomegalovirus infection status, the study combined high-throughput TCR immunosequencing, statistical association of individual TCRs with disease status, and machine learning. Here is what the overall study found, with its caveats: All 120 or so repertoires were used to score co-occurrence in the validation cohort in a later analysis, because that analysis had no HLA typing for the cohort. A few of the identified cytomegalovirus-associated TCR beta chains were confirmed in vitro to be specific for cytomegalovirus antigens. The authors suggested that the approach could potentially be generalized to other disease states and immunological phenotypes. Most TCR sequences were seen in very few donors, while some public TCRs were found in many individuals. The study listed 164 TCR beta chains as associated with cytomegalovirus. In both the original and validation cohorts, the classifier was reported to diagnose cytomegalovirus status with high specificity and sensitivity. A later analysis found that TCRs clustered in the first cohort also tended to co-occur in the 130 or so validation repertoires, with 94% of cluster scores above 0.

Here V drops 4 bases and J drops 3 bases, and the junction holds 14 bases not matched to any gene. The CDR3 runs 21 amino acids, cysteine and phenylalanine included. Only the CDR3 portion is preserved as DNA: 63 bases, with reading frame beginning at the first base. Based on the germline V gene, the CDR1 and CDR2 sequences are MGHRA and YSYEKL. Note on this clone: Which antigen it targets is not known. No per-base quality is available; no much larger clone lies one base away.

Libraries came from the immunoSEQ multiplex PCR assay. The paper's processing steps were these. A statistical classification framework was developed to diagnose cytomegalovirus status using the catalog of TCR beta chain sequences. Drawn from immuneACCESS, this table holds only the in-frame rearrangements with V and J called that TCRdb kept. Clones are partly lost; checked studies trace under half to an unresolved V gene and leave the rest unexplained. D and trimming come from the DNA, and the V and J calls and clone size come from that table. The table for this sample lists 260,000 or so clones; 90% of them were counted only once. Roughly 3% of the sample is taken by the ten largest. The donors belonged to the validation cohort of around 110 subjects, which was separate from the approximately 700-subject first cohort.

This TCR was sampled from a woman in her 30s in good health and CMV-seronegative. The sequencing sample was made of PBMCs. The chain was built from TRBV4-1 and TRBJ2-2, and 16 bases in between align with TRBD2. The CDR3 here reads CASSPISGTSGRAGDTGELFF. The bases are TGCGCCAGCAGCCCCATTTCCGGGACTAGCGGGAGGGCAGGCGACACCGGGGAGCTGTTTTTT.